The present TCR beta chain was sequenced within a study of cytomegalovirus exposure and HLA in healthy donors. Germline V gene sequence: CDR1 SGHRS, CDR2 YFSETQ. This CDR3 has 12 residues. V lost 5 bases to trimming and J lost 8 bases, with 13 bases between them. Study-wide points: The study recorded 160 or so TCR beta chains that were cytomegalovirus-associated.

Sequencing was performed with immunoSEQ multiplex PCR; in TCRdb, only in-frame clones are kept and a portion is missing. Here the sample spans about 54,000 clones, around 90% being singletons. Concerning this clone: No antigen is known for it.

The donors were in the roughly 110-subject validation cohort; that cohort was separate from the roughly 660-subject first cohort. This chain connects TRBV5-1 to TRBJ1-2; unclear D gene. Sequenced: PBMCs. This sequence was found in a woman younger than 35 in good health and CMV-seropositive. The CDR3 region is CASSPMTIGYTF. The CDR3 DNA reads TGCGCCAGCAGTCCGATGACAATAGGCTACACCTTC.